Listed here are 14 T cell receptor beta chains from one sample, sequenced in a study of cytomegalovirus exposure and HLA in healthy donors (dated by TCRdb to the late 2010s). The library was built by means of the immunoSEQ multiplex PCR assay. Imported from immuneACCESS, the table was reduced by TCRdb to in-frame sequences with V and J called. These copies leave out some clones; in studies compared against another copy, an unresolved V gene accounts for under half, and the cause of the remainder is not known. The sample data list roughly 70,000 clones, and approximately 96% of these were observed just once. The ten biggest clones cover 2% to 2.5% of the sample. Sequencing was performed on PBMCs. The receptors stem from a man between 18 and 29 years old in good health and CMV-seronegative.

V and J are TRBV6-5 and TRBJ1-1, with a tentative D call TRBD1 (5 bases). The germline CDR1 and CDR2 sequences are MNHEY and SVGAGI. Trimming left V 1 base short and J 6 bases short, with 15 bases between. The CDR3 sequence is 15 residues long. CDR3 protein: CASSYWQGTISEAFF. The CDR3, as DNA: TGTGCCAGCAGTTACTGGCAGGGTACCATTTCTGAAGCTTTCTTT.

V gene TRBV29-1 combines with J gene TRBJ1-2; no definite D call. The V end was cut by 1 base, the J end by 4 bases, with 10 bases between. The CDR3 runs 13 residues. Germline CDR1 and CDR2: SQVTM and ANQGSEA. CDR3: CSVEAGSGYGYTF. The CDR3 DNA is TGCAGCGTTGAAGCGGGATCAGGCTATGGCTACACCTTC.

The chain uses TRBV18 and TRBJ2-1, with TRBD2 identical over 8 bases. The CDR3 is made up of 16 amino acids. Germline V gene data show CDR1 as KGHSH and CDR2 as LQKENI. V was clipped by 3 bases and J by 3 bases; unmatched bases: 7. This chain's CDR3 is CASSPVTSGFYNEQFF. In DNA, the CDR3 is TGTGCCAGCTCACCCGTCACTAGCGGATTCTACAATGAGCAGTTCTTC.

The rearrangement links TRBV7-3 to TRBJ2-3, with D tentatively TRBD1 (5 bases). The CDR3 contains 15 residues. Germline assignment: CDR1 SGHTA and CDR2 FQGTGA. The ends were cut back, 5 bases at V and 2 bases at J, with 14 bases in the middle. CDR3 region: CASSLQGWDTDTQYF. Here the CDR3 DNA reads TGTGCCAGCAGCCTTCAGGGTTGGGACACAGATACGCAGTATTTT.

The J gene is TRBJ1-2, the V gene TRBV5-6; the match to TRBD1 covers 10 bases. Germline V CDR1 and CDR2: SGHDT, YYEEEE. The V segment lost 4 bases and the J segment 3 bases; nucleotides outside the gene matches: 6. CDR3 size: 15 residues. CDR3: CASSLRDRGYYGYTF. CDR3 in DNA: TGTGCCAGCAGCCTGAGGGACAGGGGTTACTATGGCTACACCTTC.

The chain employs TRBV7-9 and TRBJ2-2; the match to TRBD2 covers 15 bases. Trimming at V came to 10 bases and at J to 7 bases, leaving 13 bases not matched to a gene. The CDR3 has 17 residues. Germline lookup yields CDR1 SEHNR and CDR2 FQNEAQ (reference sequence). The CDR3 coding sequence is TGTGCCAACCCGGGACTAGCGGGAGGCAAGACTGGCGGGGAGCTGTTTTTT. The encoded protein is CANPGLAGGKTGGELFF.

This sequence joins TRBV28 and TRBJ2-2; 7 nucleotides align to TRBD1. After removal of 6 bases from V and 3 bases from J, the junction contained 4 bases not matched to a gene. The germline V gene encodes CDR1 MDHEN and CDR2 SYDVKM. CDR3 length equals 14 residues. CDR3 protein: CASRKTGDTGELFF. In DNA, the CDR3 is TGTGCCAGCAGAAAAACAGGGGACACCGGGGAGCTGTTTTTT.

V usage is TRBV4-1 and J usage is TRBJ2-7; possible D gene TRBD1, 6 bases. CDR3 size: 16 residues. V was cut by 0 bases and J by 7 bases, with 19 bases left in between. Germline V gene lookup returns CDR1 MGHRA and CDR2 YSYEKL. The CDR3 region has the DNA TGCGCCAGCAGCCAAGACGGACAGCTACACCGCTGGGAGCAGTACTTC. This gives the protein CASSQDGQLHRWEQYF.

CDR3 DNA: TGTGCCAGCAGTGGAATCAACGGGGGGGGCGCGGGCTATGGCTACACCTTC. It yields the protein CASSGINGGGAGYGYTF. This chain uses TRBV28 with TRBJ1-2; tentatively, D is TRBD1 (6 bases). Germline CDR1 and CDR2: MDHEN and SYDVKM. The CDR3 consists of 17 residues. V dropped 5 bases and J dropped 4 bases, with 23 bases sitting between them.

V is TRBV4-1 and J is TRBJ2-7; TRBD2 matches at 7 bases. V trimming: 4 bases; J trimming: 2 bases; junction bases outside the gene matches: 11. The CDR3 extends over 16 amino acids. Germline lookup yields CDR1 MGHRA and CDR2 YSYEKL. In DNA, the CDR3 is TGCGCCAGCAGCCTCAAGTCCGGGACTACACCCTACGAGCAGTACTTC. It specifies CASSLKSGTTPYEQYF.

The chain couples TRBV13 to TRBJ1-6; TRBD1 matches at 8 bases. This CDR3 is 15 amino acids long. V was pared by 0 bases and J by 9 bases, with 4 bases of the junction left unmatched. Germline assignment: CDR1 PRHDT and CDR2 FYEKMQ (reference sequence). This CDR3 is CASSLGQGGSSPLHF. The CDR3 nucleotides read TGTGCCAGCAGCTTAGGACAGGGGGGAAGTTCACCCCTCCACTTT.

The chain couples TRBV11-2 to TRBJ1-4; 7 nucleotides agree with TRBD1. J gave up 5 bases and V 5 bases, and 8 bases lay outside the gene matches. The V gene's germline CDR1 is SGHAT and CDR2 FQNNGV. The CDR3 sequence is 15 residues long. The CDR3 coding sequence is TGTGCCAGCAGCCTCCGACAGGGCGGGAATGAAAAACTGTTTTTT. It codes for CASSLRQGGNEKLFF.

The chain combines TRBV6-5 with TRBJ1-2; 9 bases match TRBD1. After removal of 5 bases from V and 4 bases from J, the junction contained 5 bases not matched to a gene. The CDR3 consists of 14 residues. Germline V gives CDR1 MNHEY, CDR2 SVGAGI. The CDR3 DNA follows: TGTGCCAGCAGTCAGGGACAGGGTGGCTATGGCTACACCTTC. It translates to CASSQGQGGYGYTF.

This sequence joins TRBV29-1 and TRBJ2-2; 9 nucleotides agree with TRBD1. The ends lost 4 bases at V and 1 base at J; junction bases unmatched: 7. Germline V gene lookup returns CDR1 SQVTM and CDR2 ANQGSEA. This CDR3 contains 16 residues. The CDR3 reads CSVGTRQGVNTGELFF. The CDR3 nucleotides are TGCAGCGTTGGGACTAGACAGGGGGTGAACACCGGGGAGCTGTTTTTT.